The sequence of this T cell receptor (beta chain) was determined in a study of blood T cells in healthy people across ages. General observations from the study: Significant beta diversity loss was already apparent by age roughly 44, declining roughly linearly.

This clonotype showed up just once. The antigen is undetermined. It was with a sample-barcoded 5' primer and a J-beta primer mix that a second PCR of roughly 7 to 12 cycles was run. Using its own MiXCR run on the 5' RACE reads, TCRdb lists one record per CDR3 protein. The repertoire has hundreds of thousands of distinct CDR3 sequences, roughly 25% of them found once; the top ten carry 9% to 9.5%. The sample was also reused in another study, on T cells of mothers and their children. That paper states: Every microgram of extracted RNA entered cDNA synthesis, roughly 1.6 ug per 15 ul. Slightly higher, non-significant overlap characterized related mother-child pairs relative to unrelated pairs.

The clonotype originates from a boy younger than 18 in good health. The sequenced material came from blood.

This chain's CDR3 is CASSLGSGQIGRYF. CDR3 in DNA: TGTGCCAGCAGCTTAGGTAGCGGGCAGATAGGGAGATACTTC. The gene calls are TRBV7-8 and TRBJ2-7; TRBD2 aligns across 7 bases. CDR1 SGHVS and CDR2 FQNEAQ come from the germline V gene. This CDR3 is 14 amino acids long. V lost 1 base, J lost 13 bases, and 13 bases stayed unmatched.